These T cell receptor beta chains were read from a single sample in a study of blood T cell repertoires in COVID-19. The repertoire was sequenced with immunoSEQ multiplex PCR; TCRdb's copy has only in-frame clones and lacks some. Here the sample spans roughly 66,000 clones, over 80% being singletons. Material: peripheral blood. All receptors derive from a human donor in a cohort sampled during active COVID-19. CDR3s include the opening cysteine and the closing phenylalanine or tryptophan. The D gene is left open where the match is weak. The size field is filled for only some rows; it gives once, few, many or a size class.

V	size	J	D	CDR3	DNA
TRBV20-1	-	TRBJ2-3	TRBD2	CSASPSGGAIDTQYF	TGCAGTGCTAGTCCCAGCGGGGGGGCGATAGATACGCAGTATTTT
TRBV7-3	-	TRBJ1-6	-	CASSSGLDNSPLHF	TGTGCCAGCAGCTCGGGACTGGATAATTCACCCCTCCACTTT
TRBV6-6	-	TRBJ1-2	TRBD1	CASSLQGKDYGYTF	TGTGCCAGCAGTCTACAGGGGAAGGACTATGGCTACACCTTC
TRBV28	-	TRBJ1-4	-	CASRYGTLSNEKLFF	TGTGCCAGCAGATACGGGACACTAAGCAATGAAAAACTGTTTTTT
TRBV19	once	TRBJ2-7	TRBD2	CASSNIAGAEQYF	TGTGCCAGTAGTAATATAGCGGGGGCCGAGCAGTACTTC
TRBV4-2	-	TRBJ2-4	TRBD2	CASSQGFSGESAKNIQYF	TGTGCCAGCAGCCAAGGTTTTAGCGGGGAGTCGGCCAAAAACATTCAGTACTTC
TRBV6-5	-	TRBJ2-7	-	CASSYPDHPHYYEQYF	TGTGCCAGCAGTTACCCCGACCATCCTCACTACTACGAGCAGTACTTC
TRBV7-2	-	TRBJ2-5	TRBD2	CASSTKSGGLQETQYF	TGTGCCAGCAGCACTAAAAGCGGGGGACTCCAAGAGACCCAGTACTTC
TRBV11-2	-	TRBJ2-3	TRBD2	CASSLTSGADTQYF	TGTGCCAGCAGCTTAACTAGCGGCGCAGATACGCAGTATTTT
TRBV19	-	TRBJ1-2	-	CASSREYGYGYTF	TGTGCCAGTAGTAGGGAGTACGGCTATGGCTACACCTTC